The rows below give T cell receptor beta chains drawn from one sample of a study of blood T cell repertoires in COVID-19. Data came from immunoSEQ multiplex PCR; TCRdb stores just in-frame clones and leaves some out. The table records 200,000 to 250,000 clones, 90% of them present only once. The sample comprised PBMCs or T cells enriched from blood (not recorded which). The receptors originated from a man aged 30 to 45 who had been exposed to COVID-19. The CDR3 runs from the conserved cysteine through the conserved F or W. Each record gives: J gene, V gene, clone size, D gene, CDR3 DNA, CDR3 protein. The D gene is left open where the match is weak. Rows may omit the clone size; those that give it use once, few, many or a size class.

>TRBJ1-6|TRBV5-5|once|.
TGTGCCAGCAGCCTCGGTGGCGGGGGCAATTCACCCCTCCACTTT
CASSLGGGGNSPLHF
>TRBJ2-7|TRBV7-9|once|.
TGTGCCAGCATCGCCCCGACAGCCACCTACGAGCAGTACTTC
CASIAPTATYEQYF
>TRBJ1-1|TRBV4-2|once|.
TGTGCCAGCAGATACAGCCACACTGAAGCTTTCTTT
CASRYSHTEAFF
>TRBJ2-5|TRBV5-1|once|TRBD2
TGCGCCAGCACCAACTGGGAGGGACCCGGAGTCCTTAAAGAGACCCAGTACTTC
CASTNWEGPGVLKETQYF
>TRBJ2-1|TRBV7-2|.|.
TGTGCCGCGAGTGGGCCCCCCACCTACAATGAGCAGTTCTTC
CAASGPPTYNEQFF
>TRBJ1-1|TRBV29-1|few|.
TGCAGCGTTGAGCACCCTAGGGAAGCTTTCTTT
CSVEHPREAFF
>TRBJ1-1|TRBV6-5|.|TRBD1
TGTGCCAGCAGGGAGGGGACAGCTAACACTGAAGCTTTCTTT
CASREGTANTEAFF
>TRBJ2-7|TRBV19|.|.
TGTGCCAGTAGTCGCCTGACGGGCGAGCAGTACTTC
CASSRLTGEQYF
>TRBJ1-2|TRBV5-4|.|.
TGTGCCAGCAGACCACCAGGGGATGCAGGTGGCTACACCTTC
CASRPPGDAGGYTF
>TRBJ1-2|TRBV12-5|.|.
TGTGCTAGTGGTTTGGCGAGGTACTATGGCTACACCTTC
CASGLARYYGYTF
>TRBJ2-5|TRBV18|.|.
TGTGCCAGCTCACCATCGGGGAGGTTCCAAGAGACCCAGTACTTC
CASSPSGRFQETQYF
>TRBJ2-3|TRBV4-1|.|TRBD2
TGCGCCAGCAGCCGTGATTTATCTAGCGGGGGGGCTTATACGCAGTATTTT
CASSRDLSSGGAYTQYF
>TRBJ2-7|TRBV18|.|.
TGTGCCAGCTCACTTGGGGGGAGCTCCTACGAGCAGTACTTC
CASSLGGSSYEQYF
>TRBJ2-7|TRBV5-1|.|TRBD1
TGCGCCAGCACGCTTACAGGGGGCGGAACCTACGAGCAGTACTTC
CASTLTGGGTYEQYF
>TRBJ2-2|TRBV5-4|many|TRBD2
TGTGCCAGCAGCCCCGGACTAGCGGGGGGGCCGGACACCGGGGAGCTGTTTTTT
CASSPGLAGGPDTGELFF
>TRBJ2-7|TRBV7-9|.|TRBD2
TGTGCCAGCAGCTTACTAGCGGGGGACTACGAGCAGTACTTC
CASSLLAGDYEQYF
>TRBJ1-1|TRBV5-6|.|.
TGTGCCAGCAGCTTCGACTCGGGTTGGACTTTCTTT
CASSFDSGWTFF
>TRBJ2-1|TRBV6-4|.|.
TGTGCCAGCAGTGAGGGGTCAGGGGAGCACAATGAGCAGTTCTTC
CASSEGSGEHNEQFF
>TRBJ2-1|TRBV13|.|.
TGTGCCAGCAGCCTCCCGCAGGGTGGGAATGAGCAGTTCTTC
CASSLPQGGNEQFF
>TRBJ1-2|TRBV4-2|.|.
TGTGCCAGCAGCCGCGGCCCTGAGGACTCTAACTATGGCTACACCTTC
CASSRGPEDSNYGYTF
>TRBJ2-1|TRBV4-1|.|TRBD1
TGCGCCAGCAGATCGCCGGGACAGGGACAGTTCTTC
CASRSPGQGQFF
>TRBJ1-2|TRBV12-3/TRBV12-4|.|.
TGTGCCAGCAGTTTACAGGAATACTATGGCTACACCTTC
CASSLQEYYGYTF
>TRBJ1-2|TRBV15|once|.
TGTGCCACCAGCAGAGATAGAGGCTCTTCACCTAACTATGGCTACACCTTC
CATSRDRGSSPNYGYTF
>TRBJ2-7|TRBV4-1|once|.
TGCGCCAGCAGCCAAAGATCCACGGTAACCTACGAGCAGTACTTC
CASSQRSTVTYEQYF
>TRBJ1-5|TRBV19|few|.
TGTGCCAGTAGTACCAACAGGGGCAATCAGCCCCAGCATTTT
CASSTNRGNQPQHF
>TRBJ1-5|TRBV18|.|TRBD1
TGTGCCAGCTCACCCGAGGGGGCCCGTCAGCCCCAGCATTTT
CASSPEGARQPQHF
>TRBJ1-6|TRBV15|.|TRBD1
TGTGCCACCAGCAGATCCCCGGACAGGGGTTCACCCCTCCACTTT
CATSRSPDRGSPLHF
>TRBJ1-6|TRBV7-8|.|TRBD1
TGTGCCAGCAGCTTTAAACAGGGGGCGAATATACATAATTCACCCCTCCACTTT
CASSFKQGANIHNSPLHF
>TRBJ2-7|TRBV4-2|.|.
TGTGCCAGCAGCCAAGACCCGGGACAAGGCTACGAGCAGTACTTC
CASSQDPGQGYEQYF
>TRBJ1-2|TRBV5-4|.|TRBD1
TGTGCCAGCAGCTCGGGACAGGAAGGCGTCTATGGCTACACCTTC
CASSSGQEGVYGYTF
>TRBJ1-6|TRBV5-4|.|.
TGTGCCAGCAGGGAATCGACAGGTAGAACGTCTAATTCACCCCTCCACTTT
CASRESTGRTSNSPLHF
>TRBJ1-4|TRBV6-5|.|.
TGTGCCAGCAGTCCCCACATTACAACTAATGAAAAACTGTTTTTT
CASSPHITTNEKLFF
>TRBJ1-3|TRBV7-3|.|.
TGTGCCAGCAGCTTTTGCCAGAAATCTTACACCATATATTTT
CASSFCQKSYTIYF
>TRBJ1-4|TRBV25-1|.|.
TGTGCCAGCAGTGAAGGAGTCGGGGGGGTGGCAACTAATGAAAAACTGTTTTTT
CASSEGVGGVATNEKLFF
>TRBJ1-5|TRBV6-1|.|.
TGTGCCAGCAGTGAATCTTTGGGAGGCAATCAGCCCCAGCATTTT
CASSESLGGNQPQHF
>TRBJ1-1|TRBV28|.|.
TGTGCCAGCAGGGACTCGAATGAAGCTTTCTTT
CASRDSNEAFF
>TRBJ2-7|TRBV6-5|.|.
TGTGCCAGCAGACGGGAAGCCTACGAGCAGTACTTC
CASRREAYEQYF
>TRBJ1-1|TRBV3-1/TRBV3-2|few|.
TGTGCCAGCAGCCAAAGTCTCGGGGGCACTGAAGCTTTCTTT
CASSQSLGGTEAFF
>TRBJ1-4|TRBV7-9|.|TRBD1
TGTGCCAGCAGCCCCCGACAGGGAGGCATGGAAGAAAAACTGTTTTTT
CASSPRQGGMEEKLFF
>TRBJ2-3|TRBV5-6|.|.
TGTGCCAGCAGCGGACTCCAGGGGTTTTTTGCAGATACGCAGTATTTT
CASSGLQGFFADTQYF
>TRBJ2-2|TRBV4-3|.|.
TGCGCCAGCAGCCAAGTCGGCAGGGCCCACGGGCTGTTTTTT
CASSQVGRAHGLFF
>TRBJ2-7|TRBV4-1|.|.
TGCGCCAGCAGCCAAGATTCGGCCAGCCGGGTCGAGCAGTACTTC
CASSQDSASRVEQYF
>TRBJ2-7|TRBV4-2|.|.
TGTGCCAGCAGCCAAGATGTTGAAGTCTGGCGAGACGGGTACTCCTACGAGCAGTACTTC
CASSQDVEVWRDGYSYEQYF
>TRBJ1-5|TRBV30|.|TRBD1
TGTGCCTGGAGTACCAGGGACAGTAATCAGCCCCAGCATTTT
CAWSTRDSNQPQHF
>TRBJ1-5|TRBV4-2|.|TRBD1
TGTGCCAGCAGCCAAGATTCGGGACAGGGGCTTCAGCCCCAGCATTTT
CASSQDSGQGLQPQHF
>TRBJ1-2|TRBV5-1|.|TRBD1
TGCGCCAGCAGACTTAGCCCCGGGACAGGCCCTCTTTATGGCTACACCTTC
CASRLSPGTGPLYGYTF